This T cell receptor beta chain was documented in a study of cytomegalovirus exposure and HLA in healthy donors. At the level of the study: The same platform was used for the roughly 110 validation repertoires as for the 666 first-cohort repertoires, as reported in a later analysis.

Note on this clone: The target antigen is unknown.

Method: immunoSEQ multiplex PCR; TCRdb's copy keeps in-frame clones and lacks some. The table has roughly 200,000 clones, about 81% seen once. Broader study findings: Specific recognition of CMV antigens was confirmed in vitro for three chains (all CMV-associated). Listed as cytomegalovirus-associated were roughly 180 TCR beta chains.

This sequence was found in a woman in her twenties or thirties in good health and CMV-seronegative. The material sequenced was PBMCs.

The CDR3 DNA reads TGTGCCAGTAACGGTGGGCCTCTGCTCTCTCGGGGTGAAGCTTTCTTT. Translating gives CASNGGPLLSRGEAFF. The V gene is TRBV19, the J gene TRBJ1-1, with D unclear. V lost 7 bases, J lost 7 bases, and 25 bases lay in between. This CDR3 is 16 amino acids long. Germline CDR1 LNHDA, CDR2 SQIVND (reference sequence).